Included here is one T cell receptor (beta chain) sequence, with context. Its antigen is not known. The data belong to a study of T cell responses to AZD1222 COVID-19 vaccine. The CDR3 is 16 amino acids. Germline loops: CDR1 MDHEN, CDR2 SYDVKM. V lost 5 bases, J lost 7 bases, and 11 bases stayed unmatched. Regarding the study as a whole: Two AZD1222 administrations were followed by greater Spike-specific TCR breadth and depth. Vaccine-associated CD4 TCRs ranged over spike, dominating at 160-218 and 743-854.

Sequencing was performed with immunoSEQ multiplex PCR; in TCRdb, only in-frame clones are kept and a portion is missing. The sample shows 150,000 to 160,000 clones, over 70% of them seen only once. The rearrangement links TRBV28 to TRBJ2-5; 12 nucleotides match TRBD1. The material sequenced was peripheral blood, taken 28 days after the second AZD1222 dose. This sequence originates from an adult who received the AZD1222 COVID-19 vaccine. The CDR3 here is CASSDPGQGARGTQYF. The CDR3 DNA reads as TGTGCCAGCAGTGATCCGGGACAGGGGGCCAGAGGGACCCAGTACTTC.